The 9 T cell receptor beta chains given below trace back to one sample, sequenced in a study of cytomegalovirus exposure and HLA in healthy donors. Vbeta (60) and Jbeta (13) primers were used in the PCR. Using immunoSEQ multiplex PCR, the repertoire was profiled, and TCRdb retains in-frame clones only, with some absent. The profile shows 100,000 or so clones, roughly 73% of them singletons. The sequenced sample consisted of PBMCs. These receptors all come from a woman in her thirties or forties in good health and CMV-seropositive.

The chain joins TRBV11-3 to TRBJ1-1; 7 positions match TRBD1. After removal of 5 bases from V and 3 bases from J, the junction contained 12 bases not matched to a gene. Looked up from germline, CDR1 is SGHNT and CDR2 is YENEEA. This CDR3 is built from 16 residues. The CDR3 protein is CASSQARGQDHTEAFF. The CDR3 DNA reads as TGTGCCAGCAGCCAAGCTAGGGGGCAAGATCACACTGAAGCTTTCTTT. The whole variable domain, filled in from reference TRBV11-3 and TRBJ1-1, reads EAGVVQSPRYKIIEKKQPVAFWCNPISGHNTLYWYLQNLGQGPELLIRYENEEAVDDSQLPKDRFSAERLKGVDSTLKIQPAELGDSAVYLCASSQARGQDHTEAFFGQGTRLTVV.

This chain links TRBV28 with TRBJ2-3, with D unresolved. The ends were cut back, 9 bases at V and 2 bases at J, with 9 bases in the middle. Looked up from germline, CDR1 is MDHEN and CDR2 is SYDVKM. This CDR3 is built from 12 residues. The chain's CDR3 is CASSTPTDTQYF. The CDR3, as DNA: TGTGCCAGTTCTACCCCCACAGATACGCAGTATTTT.

V is TRBV4-1 and J is TRBJ2-2, with D perhaps TRBD2 (6 bases). This CDR3 comprises 16 residues. The germline V gene encodes CDR1 MGHRA and CDR2 YSYEKL. The germline V and J ends were trimmed by 3 bases and 7 bases, with 18 bases remaining between them. This CDR3 is CASSQTGTGWGGELFF. The CDR3 nucleotides read TGCGCCAGCAGCCAGACTGGGACTGGGTGGGGCGGGGAGCTGTTTTTT.

The chain recombines TRBV18 with TRBJ1-1, with D unclear. The germline CDR1 and CDR2 sequences are KGHSH and LQKENI. V lost 5 bases and J lost 1, with 14 bases in between. This CDR3 comprises 15 residues. CDR3 coding DNA: TGTGCCAGCTCATCCTCAGGAGGTACGAACACTGAAGCTTTCTTT. Protein sequence: CASSSSGGTNTEAFF.

The J gene is TRBJ2-7, the V gene TRBV15; D possibly corresponds to TRBD2 (6 bases). Germline V gene lookup returns CDR1 LNHNV and CDR2 YYDKDF (reference sequence). Trimming shortened V by 4 bases and J by 2 bases, and 21 bases separated the two germline ends. This CDR3 has 17 amino acids. CDR3 nucleotide sequence: TGTGCCACCAGCAAGGGTGTAGTCGGGACTGGACCCTACGAGCAGTACTTC. This translates into CATSKGVVGTGPYEQYF.

This chain links TRBV6-5 with TRBJ1-4, with TRBD1 matching 8 bases. CDR3 length equals 15 residues. The germline gives CDR1 MNHEY, CDR2 SVGAGI. The V gene end was trimmed by 5 bases and the J gene end by 7 bases; junction bases not matched to a gene: 9. The CDR3 coding sequence is TGTGCCAGCAGTGCTTGGACAGGGAATTTTGAAAAACTGTTTTTT. Its protein product is CASSAWTGNFEKLFF.

This clone was detected once. V is TRBV7-2 and J is TRBJ2-7; D may be TRBD2 (5 bases). V lost 3 bases and J 4 bases, leaving 13 bases between the germline ends. In germline, CDR1 is SGHTA, CDR2 FQGNSA. The CDR3 contains 14 residues. CDR3 protein: CASSFRGGPYEQYF. CDR3 sequence (DNA): TGTGCCAGCAGCTTCCGAGGAGGTCCGTACGAGCAGTACTTC.

J is TRBJ2-7 and V is TRBV27, with a possible D match to TRBD1 (6 bases). Germline CDR1 reads MNHEY; CDR2 reads SMNVEV (reference sequence). This CDR3 is built from 15 residues. Trimming left V 2 bases short and J 5 bases short, with 16 bases between. CDR3: CASSLAAGTRHEQYF. In nucleotides, the CDR3 is TGTGCCAGCAGTTTAGCGGCCGGGACAAGGCACGAGCAGTACTTC.

The chain recombines TRBV5-1 with TRBJ2-3; 7 bases are shared with TRBD2. The V segment lost 4 bases and the J segment 0 bases; nucleotides outside the gene matches: 11. Germline V gene lookup returns CDR1 SGHRS and CDR2 YFSETQ. The CDR3 has 17 amino acids. The CDR3, as DNA: TGCGCCAGCAGCGCTAGCGGCTGGAGCGGTAGCACAGATACGCAGTATTTT. It is translated as CASSASGWSGSTDTQYF. Combining the CDR3 with reference TRBV5-1 and TRBJ2-3 gives the whole variable domain KAGVTQTPRYLIKTRGQQVTLSCSPISGHRSVSWYQQTPGQGLQFLFEYFSETQRNKGNFPGRFSGRQFSNSRSEMNVSTLELGDSALYLCASSASGWSGSTDTQYFGPGTRLTVL.